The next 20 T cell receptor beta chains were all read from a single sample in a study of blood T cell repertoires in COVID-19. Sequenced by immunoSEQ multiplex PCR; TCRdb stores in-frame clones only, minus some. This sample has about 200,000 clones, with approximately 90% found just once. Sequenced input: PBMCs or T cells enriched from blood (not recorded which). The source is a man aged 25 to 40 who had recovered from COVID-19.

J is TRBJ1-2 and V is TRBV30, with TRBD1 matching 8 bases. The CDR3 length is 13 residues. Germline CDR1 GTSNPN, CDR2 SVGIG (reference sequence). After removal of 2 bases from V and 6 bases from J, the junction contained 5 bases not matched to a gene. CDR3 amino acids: CAWSKRTGNGYTF. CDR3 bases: TGTGCCTGGAGTAAGAGGACAGGGAATGGCTACACCTTC.

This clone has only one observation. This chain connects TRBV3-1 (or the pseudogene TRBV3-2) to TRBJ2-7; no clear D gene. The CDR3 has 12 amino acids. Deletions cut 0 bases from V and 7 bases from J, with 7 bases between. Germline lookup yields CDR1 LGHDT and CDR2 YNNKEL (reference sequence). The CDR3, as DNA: TGTGCCAGCAGCCAAGACCCCGCGGAGCAGTACTTC. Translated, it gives CASSQDPAEQYF.

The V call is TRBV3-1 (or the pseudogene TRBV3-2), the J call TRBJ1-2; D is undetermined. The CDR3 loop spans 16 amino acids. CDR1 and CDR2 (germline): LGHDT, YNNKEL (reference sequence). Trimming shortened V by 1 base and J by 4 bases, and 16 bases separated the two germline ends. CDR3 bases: TGTGCCAGCAGCCAAGGGGTGGAGGGATGGATCTATGGCTACACCTTC. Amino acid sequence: CASSQGVEGWIYGYTF.

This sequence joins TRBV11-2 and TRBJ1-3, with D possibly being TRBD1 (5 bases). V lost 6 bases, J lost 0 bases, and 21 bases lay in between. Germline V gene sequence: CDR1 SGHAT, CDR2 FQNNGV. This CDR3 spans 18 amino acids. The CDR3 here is CASSQRRGDESSGNTIYF. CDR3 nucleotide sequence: TGTGCCAGCAGTCAACGGCGGGGGGACGAAAGCTCTGGAAACACCATATATTTT.

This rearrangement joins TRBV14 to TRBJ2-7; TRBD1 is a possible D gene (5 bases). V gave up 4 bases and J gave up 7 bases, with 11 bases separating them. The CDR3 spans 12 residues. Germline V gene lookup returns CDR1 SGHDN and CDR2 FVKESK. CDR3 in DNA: TGTGCCAGCAGCCTCGACAGTTCGGAGCAGTACTTC. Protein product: CASSLDSSEQYF.

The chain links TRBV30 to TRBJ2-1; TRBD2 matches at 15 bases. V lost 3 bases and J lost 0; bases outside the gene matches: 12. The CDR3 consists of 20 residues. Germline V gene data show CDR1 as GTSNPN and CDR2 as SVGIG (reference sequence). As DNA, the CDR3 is TGTGCCTGGAGCGGTTTCGGACTAGCGGGGGGGCTGGGCTCCTACAATGAGCAGTTCTTC. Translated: CAWSGFGLAGGLGSYNEQFF.

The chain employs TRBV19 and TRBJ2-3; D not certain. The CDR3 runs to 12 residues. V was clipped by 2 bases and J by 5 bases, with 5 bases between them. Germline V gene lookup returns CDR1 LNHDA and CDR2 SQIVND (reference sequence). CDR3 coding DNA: TGTGCCAGTAGTATAACAGAAGATACGCAGTATTTT. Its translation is CASSITEDTQYF.

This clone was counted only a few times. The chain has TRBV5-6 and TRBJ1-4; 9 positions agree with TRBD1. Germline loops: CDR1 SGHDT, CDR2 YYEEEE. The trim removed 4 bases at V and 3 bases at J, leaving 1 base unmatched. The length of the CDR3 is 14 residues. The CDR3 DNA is TGTGCCAGCAGCCACAGGGGGCCTAATGAAAAACTGTTTTTT. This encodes CASSHRGPNEKLFF. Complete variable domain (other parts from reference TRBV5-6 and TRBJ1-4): DAGVTQSPTHLIKTRGQQVTLRCSPKSGHDTVSWYQQALGQGPQFIFQYYEEEERQRGNFPDRFSGHQFPNYSSELNVNALLLGDSALYLCASSHRGPNEKLFFGSGTQLSVL.

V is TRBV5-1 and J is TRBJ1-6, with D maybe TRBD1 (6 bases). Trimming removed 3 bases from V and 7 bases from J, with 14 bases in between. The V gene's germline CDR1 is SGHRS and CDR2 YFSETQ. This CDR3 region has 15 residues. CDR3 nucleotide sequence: TGCGCCAGCAGCTACGACAGGACGGCGAATTCACCCCTCCACTTT. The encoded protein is CASSYDRTANSPLHF. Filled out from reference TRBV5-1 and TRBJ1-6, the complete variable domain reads KAGVTQTPRYLIKTRGQQVTLSCSPISGHRSVSWYQQTPGQGLQFLFEYFSETQRNKGNFPGRFSGRQFSNSRSEMNVSTLELGDSALYLCASSYDRTANSPLHFGNGTRLTVT.

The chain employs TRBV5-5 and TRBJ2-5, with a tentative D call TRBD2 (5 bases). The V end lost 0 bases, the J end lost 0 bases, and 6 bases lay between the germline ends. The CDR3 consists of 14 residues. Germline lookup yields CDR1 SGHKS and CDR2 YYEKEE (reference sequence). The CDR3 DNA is TGTGCCAGCAGCTTGGTACTAGACCAAGAGACCCAGTACTTC. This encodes CASSLVLDQETQYF.

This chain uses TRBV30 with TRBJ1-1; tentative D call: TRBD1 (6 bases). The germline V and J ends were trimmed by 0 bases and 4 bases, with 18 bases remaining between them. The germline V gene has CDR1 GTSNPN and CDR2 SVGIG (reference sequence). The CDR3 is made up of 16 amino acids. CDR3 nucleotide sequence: TGTGCCTGGAGTGTACGGGGGGGCTTTAGTGGCACTGAAGCTTTCTTT. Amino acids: CAWSVRGGFSGTEAFF.

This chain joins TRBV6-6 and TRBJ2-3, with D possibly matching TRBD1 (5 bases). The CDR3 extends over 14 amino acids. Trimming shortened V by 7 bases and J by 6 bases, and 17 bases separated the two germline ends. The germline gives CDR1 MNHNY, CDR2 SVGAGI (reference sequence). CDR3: CASIRGRPTDTQYF. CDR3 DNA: TGTGCCAGCATTAGGGGCAGACCCACTGATACGCAGTATTTT.

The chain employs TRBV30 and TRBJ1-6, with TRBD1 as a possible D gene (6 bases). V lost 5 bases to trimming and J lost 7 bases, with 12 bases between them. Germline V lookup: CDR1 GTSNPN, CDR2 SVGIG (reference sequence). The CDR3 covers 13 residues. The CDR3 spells CAWERDINSPLHF. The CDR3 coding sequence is TGTGCCTGGGAACGGGACATAAATTCACCCCTCCACTTT.

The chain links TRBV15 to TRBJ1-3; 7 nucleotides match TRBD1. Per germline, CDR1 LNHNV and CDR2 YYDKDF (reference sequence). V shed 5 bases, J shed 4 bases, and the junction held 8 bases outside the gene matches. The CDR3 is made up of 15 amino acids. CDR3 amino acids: CATSGPTGLGNTIYF. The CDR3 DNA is TGTGCCACCAGCGGACCGACAGGGCTGGGAAACACCATATATTTT.

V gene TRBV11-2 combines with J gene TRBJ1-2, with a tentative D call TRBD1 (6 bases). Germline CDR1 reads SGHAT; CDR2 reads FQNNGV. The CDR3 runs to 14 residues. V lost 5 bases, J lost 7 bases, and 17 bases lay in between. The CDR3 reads CASSLSMGASGYTF. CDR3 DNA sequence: TGTGCCAGCAGCCTATCTATGGGGGCTAGTGGCTACACCTTC.

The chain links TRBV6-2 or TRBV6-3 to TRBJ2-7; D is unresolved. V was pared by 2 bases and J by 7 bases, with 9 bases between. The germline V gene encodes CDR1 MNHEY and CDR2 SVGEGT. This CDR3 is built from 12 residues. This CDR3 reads CASSYPQMEQYF. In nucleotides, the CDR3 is TGTGCCAGCAGTTACCCCCAGATGGAGCAGTACTTC.

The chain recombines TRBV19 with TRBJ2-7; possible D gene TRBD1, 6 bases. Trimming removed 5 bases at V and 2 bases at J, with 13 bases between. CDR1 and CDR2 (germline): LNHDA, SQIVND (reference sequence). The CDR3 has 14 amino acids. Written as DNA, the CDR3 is TGTGCCAGTAGTGTGACAGGCGAAGCCTACGAGCAGTACTTC. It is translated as CASSVTGEAYEQYF.

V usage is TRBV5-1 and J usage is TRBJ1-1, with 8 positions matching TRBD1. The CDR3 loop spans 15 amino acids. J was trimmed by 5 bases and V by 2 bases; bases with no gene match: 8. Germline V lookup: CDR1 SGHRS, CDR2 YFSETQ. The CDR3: CASSLQGVEGTEAFF. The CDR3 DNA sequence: TGCGCCAGCAGCTTACAGGGGGTGGAAGGGACTGAAGCTTTCTTT.

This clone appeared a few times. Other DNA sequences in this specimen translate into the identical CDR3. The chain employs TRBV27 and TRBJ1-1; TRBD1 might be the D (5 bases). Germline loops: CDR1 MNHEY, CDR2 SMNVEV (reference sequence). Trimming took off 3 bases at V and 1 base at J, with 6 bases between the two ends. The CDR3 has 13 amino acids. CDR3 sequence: CASSFGQNTEAFF. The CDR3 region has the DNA TGTGCCAGCAGTTTTGGACAGAACACTGAAGCTTTCTTT.

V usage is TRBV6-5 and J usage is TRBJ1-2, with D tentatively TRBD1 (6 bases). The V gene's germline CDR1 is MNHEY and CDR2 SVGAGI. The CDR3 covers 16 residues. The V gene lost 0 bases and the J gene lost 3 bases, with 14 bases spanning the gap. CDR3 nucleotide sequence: TGTGCCAGCAGTTACTCTCGGGGGGCGAGTGACTATGGCTACACCTTC. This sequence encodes CASSYSRGASDYGYTF.